A selection of T cell receptor beta chains follows, all from one sample in a study of blood T cell repertoires in COVID-19. Sequencing used immunoSEQ multiplex PCR; TCRdb keeps in-frame clones, though not all of them. The table lists about 160,000 clones, about 90% of them singletons. Specimen: peripheral blood. These receptor sequences come from a woman aged 60 to 75 with active or convalescent COVID-19. Each CDR3 is given with its conserved first and last residue. The order of the fields is CDR3 protein, CDR3 DNA, D gene, J gene, V gene, clone size. D genes are given only for firm matches. Only some rows state a clone size, as once, few, many or a class for expanded clones.

CASSPPPTRSGANVLTF	TGTGCCAGCTCACCACCGCCCACACGCTCTGGGGCCAACGTCCTGACTTTC	.	TRBJ2-6	TRBV18	.
CARGGVNYGYTF	TGTGCCCGCGGGGGGGTTAACTATGGCTACACCTTC	.	TRBJ1-2	TRBV21-1	.
CASSLRGPVGLAGGSGANVLTF	TGTGCCAGCAGCTTGCGGGGCCCGGTCGGACTAGCGGGGGGATCTGGGGCCAACGTCCTGACTTTC	TRBD2	TRBJ2-6	TRBV7-6	.
CASSQDRTGLDEYGYTF	TGTGCCAGCAGCCAAGATCGGACAGGATTAGACGAGTATGGCTACACCTTC	TRBD1	TRBJ1-2	TRBV3-1/TRBV3-2	.
CAWRGTGGARGYTF	TGTGCCTGGAGAGGGACAGGGGGGGCCCGGGGCTACACCTTC	TRBD1	TRBJ1-2	TRBV30	.
CASSGGRTGGRQPQHF	TGTGCCAGTAGTGGGGGGCGGACAGGGGGACGGCAGCCCCAGCATTTT	TRBD1	TRBJ1-5	TRBV19	.
CASSPGQGLYYGYTF	TGTGCCAGCAGTCCGGGACAGGGATTGTACTATGGCTACACCTTC	TRBD1	TRBJ1-2	TRBV6-5	.
CASDRGRRNTEAFF	TGTGCCAGCGACAGGGGGCGAAGGAACACTGAAGCTTTCTTT	TRBD1	TRBJ1-1	TRBV6-5	.
CASGLAGVVDTQYF	TGCGCCAGCGGACTAGCGGGGGTGGTGGATACGCAGTATTTT	TRBD2	TRBJ2-3	TRBV5-1	once
CASSPTGTGGKAFF	TGTGCCAGCAGCCCCACCGGGACAGGGGGGAAGGCTTTCTTT	TRBD1	TRBJ1-1	TRBV14	once
CASSPGTSNEKLFF	TGTGCCAGTAGCCCCGGGACTTCGAATGAAAAACTGTTTTTT	.	TRBJ1-4	TRBV19	.
CASRGYSNQPQHF	TGTGCCAGTCGGGGGTATAGCAATCAGCCCCAGCATTTT	.	TRBJ1-5	TRBV6-5	few
CASSLAPSSPQHF	TGTGCCAGCAGCTTAGCGCCTAGCTCGCCCCAGCATTTT	.	TRBJ1-5	TRBV7-2	few
CASSQRQATNEKLFF	TGTGCCAGCTCACAAAGGCAGGCAACTAATGAAAAACTGTTTTTT	.	TRBJ1-4	TRBV18	.
CASSQSDRDTEAFF	TGTGCCAGCAGCCAATCGGACAGAGACACTGAAGCTTTCTTT	.	TRBJ1-1	TRBV3-1/TRBV3-2	.
CASSQDPGGFNEQFF	TGCGCCAGCAGCCAGGACCCGGGGGGGTTCAATGAGCAGTTCTTC	TRBD2	TRBJ2-1	TRBV4-3	.
CASSPPGLVYEQYF	TGCGCCAGCAGCCCTCCAGGACTAGTCTACGAGCAGTACTTC	TRBD2	TRBJ2-7	TRBV4-1	few
CASSLGHNTEAFF	TGTGCCAGCAGTTTAGGACACAACACTGAAGCTTTCTTT	.	TRBJ1-1	TRBV12-3/TRBV12-4	once
CASSWPTGAPEYF	TGTGCCAGCAGTTGGCCCACAGGGGCTCCAGAGTACTTC	TRBD1	TRBJ2-7	TRBV6-2/TRBV6-3	.
CASSETRPQEQYF	TGTGCCAGCAGTGAGACTCGACCGCAGGAGCAGTACTTC	.	TRBJ2-7	TRBV3-1/TRBV3-2	.
CASGLGSGSGGAETQYF	TGTGCTAGTGGTTTGGGGTCCGGTAGCGGGGGGGCAGAGACCCAGTACTTC	TRBD2	TRBJ2-5	TRBV12-5	.
CASSLTGDSSYTF	TGTGCCAGCAGTTTGACAGGGGACAGTAGCTACACCTTC	TRBD1	TRBJ1-2	TRBV27	.
CSVDPGGANGYTF	TGCAGCGTTGATCCAGGGGGCGCAAATGGCTACACCTTC	TRBD1	TRBJ1-2	TRBV29-1	.
CASSTTGLTGELFF	TGTGCCAGCAGTACCACAGGGTTAACCGGGGAGCTGTTTTTT	.	TRBJ2-2	TRBV28	.
CASSIQSGANVLTF	TGTGCCAGTAGTATTCAATCTGGGGCCAACGTCCTGACTTTC	.	TRBJ2-6	TRBV19	.
CAWSDRGQGTDTQYF	TGTGCCTGGAGTGACCGGGGACAGGGGACAGATACGCAGTATTTT	TRBD1	TRBJ2-3	TRBV30	.
CASSQSRDRYTGELFF	TGCGCCAGCAGCCAGTCCCGGGACAGGTACACCGGGGAGCTGTTTTTT	TRBD1	TRBJ2-2	TRBV4-3	few
CASSPGTSTDTQYF	TGTGCCAGCTCACCAGGGACTAGCACAGATACGCAGTATTTT	.	TRBJ2-3	TRBV18	many
CASSLRQEPGDEQYF	TGCGCCAGCAGCCTTCGACAGGAACCGGGCGACGAGCAGTACTTC	.	TRBJ2-7	TRBV5-1	.
CASSIVRGGQNEQFF	TGTGCCAGCAGCATAGTCCGGGGGGGGCAGAATGAGCAGTTCTTC	TRBD2	TRBJ2-1	TRBV7-2	.
CATKAGLGTDTQYF	TGTGCCACTAAAGCGGGGCTTGGCACAGATACGCAGTATTTT	TRBD2	TRBJ2-3	TRBV6-5	.
CASSPFQPGQRTGGNYGYTF	TGTGCCAGCAGCCCTTTCCAACCGGGACAGAGAACTGGAGGTAACTATGGCTACACCTTC	TRBD1	TRBJ1-2	TRBV3-1/TRBV3-2	.
CASSTFGGGGQETQYF	TGCGCCAGCAGCACCTTCGGGGGAGGGGGCCAAGAGACCCAGTACTTC	.	TRBJ2-5	TRBV5-1	.
CASSIGGQGIAYGYTF	TGTGCCAGTAGTATAGGTGGACAGGGCATTGCATATGGCTACACCTTC	TRBD1	TRBJ1-2	TRBV19	once
CASSFSGTNSGNTIYF	TGTGCCAGCAGTTTCTCCGGGACAAACTCTGGAAACACCATATATTTT	.	TRBJ1-3	TRBV28	.
CAWVRGAGEKLFF	TGTGCCTGGGTGCGGGGGGCCGGTGAAAAACTGTTTTTT	.	TRBJ1-4	TRBV30	few
CASKGVSDTQYF	TGTGCCAGCAAAGGGGTATCAGATACGCAGTATTTT	.	TRBJ2-3	TRBV2	.
CASSGGGDFLSTQYF	TGTGCCAGCAGCGGGGGAGGTGATTTTTTGAGTACGCAGTATTTT	.	TRBJ2-3	TRBV7-9	.
CASSSGQGADEQYF	TGTGCCAGCAGTTCGGGACAGGGGGCGGACGAGCAGTACTTC	TRBD1	TRBJ2-7	TRBV6-2/TRBV6-3	.
CASSPGQGTGYGYTF	TGTGCCAGCAGCCCCGGACAGGGGACGGGCTATGGCTACACCTTC	TRBD1	TRBJ1-2	TRBV5-4	once
CASSQGRTASYGYTF	TGTGCCAGCTCTCAAGGTCGGACAGCTTCCTATGGCTACACCTTC	.	TRBJ1-2	TRBV19	.
CASSYFGTGGSEQYF	TGTGCCAGCAGTTACTTCGGGACAGGGGGATCCGAGCAGTACTTC	TRBD1	TRBJ2-7	TRBV6-2/TRBV6-3	.
CAISARGADSPLHF	TGTGCCATCAGTGCCAGGGGTGCGGATTCACCCCTCCACTTT	.	TRBJ1-6	TRBV10-3	.
CASSPREETQYF	TGTGCCAGCAGCCCCCGTGAAGAGACCCAGTACTTC	.	TRBJ2-5	TRBV7-9	.
CASSFFLEGTDGYTF	TGTGCCAGCAGCTTCTTCCTCGAGGGCACCGATGGCTACACCTTC	.	TRBJ1-2	TRBV5-4	.
CASSERARSYEQYF	TGTGCCAGCAGTGAACGAGCCCGCTCCTACGAGCAGTACTTC	.	TRBJ2-7	TRBV2	.
CASSQLGEGNTGELFF	TGTGCCAGCAGCCAACTGGGTGAGGGTAACACCGGGGAGCTGTTTTTT	.	TRBJ2-2	TRBV3-1/TRBV3-2	.
CASSFNLAGATPDTQYF	TGTGCCAGCAGTTTTAACTTAGCGGGGGCCACGCCAGATACGCAGTATTTT	TRBD2	TRBJ2-3	TRBV6-2/TRBV6-3	.
CASSIRRGNEKLFF	TGTGCCAGTAGTATTCGGCGGGGTAATGAAAAACTGTTTTTT	.	TRBJ1-4	TRBV19	once
CASSPDSDYGYTF	TGTGCCAGCTCACCCGACAGTGACTATGGCTACACCTTC	.	TRBJ1-2	TRBV18	.
CASSPGESNSPLHF	TGTGCCAGCAGCCCTGGGGAGAGCAACTCACCCCTCCACTTT	.	TRBJ1-6	TRBV5-4	.
CAWTKQMNTEAFF	TGTGCCTGGACGAAACAAATGAACACTGAAGCTTTCTTT	.	TRBJ1-1	TRBV30	once
CASSATGLSGNTIYF	TGTGCCAGCAGTGCAACAGGCCTCTCTGGAAACACCATATATTTT	.	TRBJ1-3	TRBV2	.
CSSRSGTGGEKLFF	TGCAGCTCCCGATCCGGGACAGGGGGTGAAAAACTGTTTTTT	TRBD1	TRBJ1-4	TRBV29-1	.
CASGRTGNSPLHF	TGTGCCAGCGGCCGGACAGGGAATTCACCCCTCCACTTT	TRBD1	TRBJ1-6	TRBV6-5	.